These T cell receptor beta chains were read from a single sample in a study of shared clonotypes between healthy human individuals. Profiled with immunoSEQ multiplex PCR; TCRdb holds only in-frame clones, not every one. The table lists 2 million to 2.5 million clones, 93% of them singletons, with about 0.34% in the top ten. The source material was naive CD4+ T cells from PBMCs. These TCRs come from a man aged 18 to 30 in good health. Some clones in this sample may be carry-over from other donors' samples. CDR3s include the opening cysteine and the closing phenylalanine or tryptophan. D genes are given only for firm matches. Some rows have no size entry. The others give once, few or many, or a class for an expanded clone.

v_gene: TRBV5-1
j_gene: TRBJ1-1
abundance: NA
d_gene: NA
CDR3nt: TGCGCCAGCAGCCCCCCGGACGGTTGGGGGGCTGAAGCTTTCTTT
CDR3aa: CASSPPDGWGAEAFF

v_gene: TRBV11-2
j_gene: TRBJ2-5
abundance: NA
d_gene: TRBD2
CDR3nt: TGTGCCAGCAGCCCGACGGGGGGTCAGGTGAAAGAGACCCAGTACTTC
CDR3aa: CASSPTGGQVKETQYF

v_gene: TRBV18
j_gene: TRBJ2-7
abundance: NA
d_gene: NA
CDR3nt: TGTGCCAGCTCACAGACACCGATCTACGAGCAGTACTTC
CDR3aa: CASSQTPIYEQYF

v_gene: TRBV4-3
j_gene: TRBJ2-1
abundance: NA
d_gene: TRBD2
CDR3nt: TGCGCCAGCAGACCTAGAACGACCGGGACTAGCGGCTACAATGAGCAGTTCTTC
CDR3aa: CASRPRTTGTSGYNEQFF

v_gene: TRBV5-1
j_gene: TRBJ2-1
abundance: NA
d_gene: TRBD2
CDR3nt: TGCGCCAGCAGCCTGGGACTAGCGGGAGGGGATGAGCAGTTCTTC
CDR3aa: CASSLGLAGGDEQFF

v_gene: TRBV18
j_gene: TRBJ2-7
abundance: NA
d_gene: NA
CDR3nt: TGTGCCAGCTCACCACAAGGGGAACGCTACGAGCAGTACTTC
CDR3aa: CASSPQGERYEQYF

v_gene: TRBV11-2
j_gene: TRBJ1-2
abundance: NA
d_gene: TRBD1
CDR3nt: TGTGCCAGCAGCCTATCGACAGGGGGCGGCTATGGCTACACCTTC
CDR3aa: CASSLSTGGGYGYTF

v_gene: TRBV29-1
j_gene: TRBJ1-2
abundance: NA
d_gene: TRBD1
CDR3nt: TGCAGCGTTGAGGACAGGTTCGGACATGGCTACACCTTC
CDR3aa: CSVEDRFGHGYTF

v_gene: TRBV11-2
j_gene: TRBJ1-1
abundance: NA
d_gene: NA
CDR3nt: TGTGCCAGCAGCTTTTTCGGGGCCGTGAACACTGAAGCTTTCTTT
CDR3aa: CASSFFGAVNTEAFF

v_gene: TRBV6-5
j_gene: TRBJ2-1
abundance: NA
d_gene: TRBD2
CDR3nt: TGTGCCAGCAGTTCCCAGCGGGAGGTATGGTACAATGAGCAGTTCTTC
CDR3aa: CASSSQREVWYNEQFF

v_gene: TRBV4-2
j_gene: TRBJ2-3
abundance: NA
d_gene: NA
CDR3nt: TGTGCCAGCAGCAAGCGACAGTTGCTGGGCCCAGATACGCAGTATTTT
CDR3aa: CASSKRQLLGPDTQYF

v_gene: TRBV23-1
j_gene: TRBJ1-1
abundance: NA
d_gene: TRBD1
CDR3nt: TGCGCCAGCAGTCAATCGAGAGAGGGGGCGGACACTGAAGCTTTCTTT
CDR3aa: CASSQSREGADTEAFF

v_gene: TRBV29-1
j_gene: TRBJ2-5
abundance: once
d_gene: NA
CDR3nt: TGCAGCGTTGAAAAGGGGGGATGGGAGACCCAGTACTTC
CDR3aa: CSVEKGGWETQYF

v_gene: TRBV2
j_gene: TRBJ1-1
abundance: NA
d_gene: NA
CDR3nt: TGTGCCAGCAGCCCCGGGACCTATTACACTGAAGCTTTCTTT
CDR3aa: CASSPGTYYTEAFF

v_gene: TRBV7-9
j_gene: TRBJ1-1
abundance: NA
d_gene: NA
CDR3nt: TGTGCCAGCGTCGTTGGTCTGGGTAGGAACACTGAAGCTTTCTTT
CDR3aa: CASVVGLGRNTEAFF

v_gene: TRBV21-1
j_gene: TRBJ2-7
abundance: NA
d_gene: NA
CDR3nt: TGTGCCAGCAGCACGGGACTAGCGGGAGTTGTCCACGAGCAGTACTTC
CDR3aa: CASSTGLAGVVHEQYF